This T cell receptor (beta chain) was sequenced for a study of T cell changes during pregnancy in multiple sclerosis. Profiled with immunoSEQ multiplex PCR; TCRdb holds only in-frame clones, not every one. The sample yields around 60,000 clones, roughly nine tenths seen once. Germline assignment: CDR1 MNHNS and CDR2 SASEGT. After removal of 3 bases from V and 9 bases from J, the junction contained 9 bases not matched to a gene. This CDR3 has 15 amino acids. The sample here was peripheral blood, taken in the first trimester of pregnancy. This sequence was found in a female donor with multiple sclerosis, enrolled in a pregnancy study. The V gene is TRBV6-1, the J gene TRBJ2-1; 9 positions agree with TRBD1. CDR3 sequence reads: CASSDPGQGNSEQFF. DNA for the CDR3: TGTGCCAGCAGTGACCCGGGACAGGGCAATTCTGAGCAGTTCTTC.